These 22 T cell receptor beta chains came from one sample sequenced in a study of CD8 T cells in ankylosing spondylitis. In TCRdb, the 5' RACE reads were re-called with MiXCR into one record per CDR3 protein. In the table there are under 300,000 distinct CDR3 sequences, under 12% of which are singletons. Sequencing was performed on blood, either unsorted or a sorted T cell fraction (not recorded which). The source is a male donor with ankylosing spondylitis or in good health (not recorded which).

This clonotype was observed a handful of times. The CDR3 nucleotides read TGCAGTGCTATACGAGACCGAGGGGCTGAAGCTTTCTTT. Encoded protein: CSAIRDRGAEAFF. This sequence joins TRBV20-1 and TRBJ1-1; the D gene is possibly TRBD1 (5 bases). The germline gives CDR1 DFQATT, CDR2 SNEGSKA (reference sequence). CDR3 length: 13 amino acids. V lost 4 bases and J 6 bases, leaving 15 bases between the germline ends.

V usage is TRBV5-1 and J usage is TRBJ2-1; D uncertain. CDR1 SGHRS and CDR2 YFSETQ come from the germline V gene. V was shortened by 0 bases and J by 0 bases, with 10 bases between the two germline ends. The CDR3 has 16 amino acids. This CDR3 is CASSLASVSSYNEQFF. The CDR3 DNA reads TGCGCCAGCAGCTTGGCCAGCGTTAGCTCCTACAATGAGCAGTTCTTC.

This clonotype was seen many times. The V call is TRBV30, the J call TRBJ1-5; D is unresolved. The CDR3 is 13 residues long. V was pared by 2 bases and J by 9 bases, with 14 bases between. CDR1 and CDR2 (germline): GTSNPN, SVGIG (reference sequence). This CDR3 is CAWSRLGVAPQHF. The CDR3 DNA is TGTGCCTGGAGTCGACTAGGTGTCGCGCCCCAGCATTTT. Based on the CDR3 plus reference TRBV30 and TRBJ1-5, the full variable domain is SQTIHQWPATLVQPVGSPLSLECTVEGTSNPNLYWYRQAAGRGLQLLFYSVGIGQISSEVPQNLSASRPQDRQFILSSKKLLLSDSGFYLCAWSRLGVAPQHFGDGTRLSIL.

This clonotype showed up many times. The genes are TRBV27 and TRBJ2-3; D remains unclear. The V gene lost 2 bases and the J gene lost 0 bases, with 9 bases spanning the gap. Germline CDR1 MNHEY, CDR2 SMNVEV (reference sequence). CDR3 length equals 15 residues. CDR3 protein: CASSLGYSSTDTQYF. Written as DNA, the CDR3 is TGTGCCAGCAGTTTAGGGTATTCTAGCACAGATACGCAGTATTTT.

This clonotype was counted at least ten times. The CDR3 region has the DNA TGTGCCTGGACTGGGCAGGGGAGGGCCTACGAGCAGTACTTC. It translates to CAWTGQGRAYEQYF. The J gene is TRBJ2-7, the V gene TRBV30; TRBD2 might be the D (7 bases). This CDR3 is built from 14 residues. V gave up 4 bases and J gave up 2 bases, with 15 bases separating them. Germline V gene lookup returns CDR1 GTSNPN and CDR2 SVGIG (reference sequence). Full variable domain (remainder filled in from reference TRBV30 and TRBJ2-7): SQTIHQWPATLVQPVGSPLSLECTVEGTSNPNLYWYRQAAGRGLQLLFYSVGIGQISSEVPQNLSASRPQDRQFILSSKKLLLSDSGFYLCAWTGQGRAYEQYFGPGTRLTVT.

The table lists this clonotype with many counts. V and J are TRBV15 and TRBJ2-1; TRBD1 matches at 7 bases. CDR3 size: 13 residues. The germline V gene has CDR1 LNHNV and CDR2 YYDKDF (reference sequence). Trimming at V came to 2 bases and at J to 10 bases, leaving 5 bases not matched to a gene. The CDR3 sequence is CATSRHRGEEQFF. CDR3 nucleotides: TGTGCCACCAGCAGACACAGGGGTGAAGAGCAGTTCTTC.

This clonotype was found many times. The rearrangement uses TRBV29-1 and TRBJ2-7, with 9 positions matching TRBD1. V lost 6 bases and J lost 3; bases outside the gene matches: 6. This CDR3 has 13 residues. The germline CDR1 and CDR2 sequences are SQVTM and ANQGSEA. The DNA of the CDR3 is TGCAGCGTGCTGGGACAGGGTAACTACGAGCAGTACTTC. It translates to CSVLGQGNYEQYF.

This chain joins TRBV6-2 or TRBV6-3 and TRBJ2-2; 8 bases are a match to TRBD2. V lost 8 bases and J lost 6; bases outside the gene matches: 8. The germline V gene encodes CDR1 MNHEY and CDR2 SVGEGT. There are 14 residues in the CDR3. The CDR3 loop is CASGGTSGPGELFF. CDR3 coding DNA: TGTGCCAGCGGCGGGACTAGTGGTCCCGGGGAGCTGTTTTTT.

Details on this clonotype: The junction departs from germline at one end; a sequencing error may be responsible. This rearrangement joins TRBV4-1 to TRBJ1-2, with D uncertain. The CDR3 totals 13 residues. Germline assignment: CDR1 MGHRA and CDR2 YSYEKL. CDR3 amino acids: CANSPPATDGYTF. CDR3 coding DNA: TGCGCCAACAGCCCCCCCGCGACGGACGGCTACACCTTC.

This clonotype showed up just a few times. This chain's CDR3 is CASSLGGGINEQFF. The DNA for the CDR3 is TGCGCCAGCAGCTTGGGAGGGGGAATCAATGAGCAGTTCTTC. The J gene is TRBJ2-1, the V gene TRBV5-1; TRBD1 is a possible D gene (6 bases). Germline values: CDR1 SGHRS, CDR2 YFSETQ. V gave up 0 bases and J gave up 6 bases, with 10 bases separating them. This CDR3 region has 14 residues.

The table lists this clonotype with many counts. CDR3 protein: CSARRGDNNSPLHF. CDR3 DNA sequence: TGCAGTGCTAGGCGAGGTGATAATAATTCACCCCTCCACTTT. This chain uses TRBV20-1 with TRBJ1-6, with no clear D. The V end was cut by 3 bases, the J end by 5 bases, with 11 bases between. There are 14 residues in the CDR3. Germline-derived CDR1 and CDR2 are DFQATT and SNEGSKA (reference sequence).

With respect to this clonotype: A much more abundant neighbour one base away suggests this may be a read error. The chain recombines TRBV20-1 with TRBJ2-5; 9 bases line up with TRBD1. The CDR3 extends over 14 amino acids. Germline lookup yields CDR1 DFQATT and CDR2 SNEGSKA (reference sequence). This chain's CDR3 is CSASGTGLGGTKYF. CDR3 DNA: TGCAGTGCTTCCGGGACAGGGCTCGGGGGGACCAAGTACTTC.

V gene TRBV9 combines with J gene TRBJ2-1, with 8 positions matching TRBD2. The J segment lost 4 bases and the V segment lost 0 bases, leaving 6 bases of the junction unmatched. The CDR3 has 16 amino acids. The germline V gene has CDR1 SGDLS and CDR2 YYNGEE. Here the CDR3 DNA reads TGTGCCAGCAGCGTAGTAGCTAGCGGGTTATACAATGAGCAGTTCTTC. Protein product: CASSVVASGLYNEQFF. The variable domain in full, with the rest retrieved from reference TRBV9 and TRBJ2-1, is DSGVTQTPKHLITATGQRVTLRCSPRSGDLSVYWYQQSLDQGLQFLIQYYNGEERAKGNILERFSAQQFPDLHSELNLSSLELGDSALYFCASSVVASGLYNEQFFGPGTRLTVL.

This clonotype came up many times. The chain has TRBV5-1 and TRBJ2-5; TRBD1 is a possible D gene (6 bases). Germline assignment: CDR1 SGHRS and CDR2 YFSETQ. The germline V and J ends were trimmed by 0 bases and 3 bases, with 9 bases remaining between them. This CDR3 is built from 14 residues. CDR3 residues: CASSLAYREETQYF. DNA of the CDR3: TGCGCCAGCAGCTTGGCCTACAGGGAAGAGACCCAGTACTTC.

This clonotype showed up many times. The V gene is TRBV7-9, the J gene TRBJ2-3; D not resolved. Germline values: CDR1 SEHNR, CDR2 FQNEAQ (reference sequence). V dropped 5 bases and J dropped 1 base, with 16 bases sitting between them. The CDR3 contains 16 residues. In nucleotides, the CDR3 is TGTGCCAGCAGCCTACCGGACCCAACCCGCACAGATACGCAGTATTTT. This sequence encodes CASSLPDPTRTDTQYF.

This clonotype came up many times. This chain connects TRBV2 to TRBJ2-2; D is uncertain. CDR3 size: 11 residues. V gave up 8 bases and J gave up 1 base, with 2 bases separating them. Per the germline V gene, CDR1 is SNHLY and CDR2 is FYNNEI. In nucleotides, the CDR3 is TGTGCCAGCGTGAACACCGGGGAGCTGTTTTTT. Translating it yields CASVNTGELFF.

The sample holds many counts of this clonotype. V is TRBV6-2 or TRBV6-3 and J is TRBJ2-5, with D possibly being TRBD1 or TRBD2 (5 bases each). The V gene lost 0 bases and the J gene lost 1 base, with 15 bases spanning the gap. Germline V lookup: CDR1 MNHEY, CDR2 SVGEGT. The length of the CDR3 is 17 residues. The CDR3 nucleotides are TGTGCCAGCAGTTACTCGAATCCGGGGCGGTTCCAAGAGACCCAGTACTTC. As protein: CASSYSNPGRFQETQYF.

This clonotype showed up many times. The rearrangement uses TRBV29-1 and TRBJ2-3, with D perhaps TRBD2 (6 bases). Germline assignment: CDR1 SQVTM and CDR2 ANQGSEA. Between the trimmed V and J ends, which lost 5 bases and 3 bases, there was a span of 15 bases. The CDR3 is 14 amino acids. CDR3 in amino acids: CSVRAGFETDTQYF. The DNA of the CDR3 is TGCAGCGTTAGGGCGGGATTCGAAACAGATACGCAGTATTTT.

In the case of this clonotype: One junction end disagrees with the germline gene, perhaps due to a read error. The chain joins TRBV18 to TRBJ1-1; TRBD1 agrees at 7 bases. Per the germline V gene, CDR1 is KGHSH and CDR2 is LQKENI. This CDR3 contains 12 residues. For the CDR3, the DNA is TGTGTCAGCTCAGCTCAGGGGGCTGAAGCTTTCTTT. This translates into CVSSAQGAEAFF.

This clonotype appeared many times. This chain connects TRBV12-5 to TRBJ2-7, with no clear D. CDR3 length: 11 residues. CDR1 is LGHNT, CDR2 FRNRAP, per germline. Trimming left V 1 base short and J 3 bases short, with 1 base between. The CDR3: CASGLGYEQYF. The CDR3 DNA reads TGTGCTAGTGGTTTGGGCTACGAGCAGTACTTC.

The V call is TRBV6-4, the J call TRBJ1-6, with D perhaps matching TRBD1 (6 bases). With 0 bases removed from V and 8 bases from J, the gap between germline ends came to 11 bases. CDR1 and CDR2 from the germline V gene are MRHNA and SNTAGT. The CDR3 sequence is 15 residues long. CDR3 in amino acids: CASSDSGQIHSPLHF. The DNA of the CDR3 is TGTGCCAGCAGTGACTCCGGACAGATCCATTCACCCCTCCACTTT.

This chain uses TRBV9 with TRBJ2-6; tentatively, D is TRBD1 (5 bases). The CDR3 is made up of 16 amino acids. Trimming took 0 bases from V and 8 from J, leaving 15 bases between them. Germline assignment: CDR1 SGDLS and CDR2 YYNGEE. CDR3 in amino acids: CASSVETAKRSNVLTF. As DNA, the CDR3 is TGTGCCAGCAGCGTAGAGACAGCGAAAAGGTCCAACGTCCTGACTTTC.